The TCR beta chain under discussion was sequenced for a study of blood T cell repertoires in COVID-19. Study information: T cells, B-cell-depleted T cells, or PBMCs provided the cDNA or gDNA that served as material.

Per the original methods: Amplifying reference gene primers gave estimates of nucleated cell counts. TCRdb's table, derived via immunoSEQ multiplex PCR, lists solely in-frame clones and lacks some. V, J and clone size reflect that table, while D and trimming were determined from the DNA. The sample contains over 200,000 clones, under 90% of which appear only once. The receptor comes from a woman in her fifties or sixties with acute COVID-19. Sequenced: PBMCs or T cells enriched from blood (not recorded which).

CDR3 region: CASCVLEKETQYF. Here the CDR3 DNA reads TGTGCCAGCTGCGTCCTCGAGAAAGAGACCCAGTACTTC. The rearrangement joins TRBV2 to TRBJ2-5; D is undetermined. CDR3 length equals 13 residues. V lost 8 bases to trimming and J lost 3 bases, with 13 bases between them. Germline V CDR1 and CDR2: SNHLY, FYNNEI.